A single sample is the source of the 25 T cell receptor beta chains below, sequenced in a study of blood T cell repertoires in COVID-19. Profiling relied on immunoSEQ multiplex PCR, and the TCRdb table lists in-frame clones only, not all of them. Here the sample spans around 300,000 clones, over 75% being singletons. The sample consisted of PBMCs or T cells enriched from blood (not recorded which). The origin of the receptors is a man aged 30 to 39 who had recovered from COVID-19.

The rearrangement joins TRBV9 to TRBJ1-4; D not resolved. Germline values: CDR1 SGDLS, CDR2 YYNGEE. The CDR3 is 14 residues long. Trimming left V 1 base short and J 7 bases short, with 11 bases between. The CDR3 bases are TGTGCCAGCAGCGTATCTGCGGGTGGTGAAAAACTGTTTTTT. It encodes CASSVSAGGEKLFF.

The gene calls are TRBV7-6 and TRBJ1-1; TRBD1 agrees at 7 bases. Germline V gives CDR1 SGHVS, CDR2 FNYEAQ. The CDR3 covers 14 residues. V was clipped by 5 bases and J by 9 bases; unmatched bases: 12. This chain's CDR3 is CASSQGDWTDQAFF. The CDR3 coding sequence is TGTGCCAGCAGCCAGGGGGATTGGACGGACCAAGCTTTCTTT.

The CDR3 protein is CASSPGTGGRYEQYF. CDR3 bases: TGTGCCAGCAGCCCCGGGACAGGGGGCCGTTACGAGCAGTACTTC. The chain has TRBV3-1 (or the pseudogene TRBV3-2) and TRBJ2-7; 12 bases are a match to TRBD1. CDR1 and CDR2 (germline): LGHDT, YNNKEL (reference sequence). The CDR3 is 15 amino acids. With 4 bases clipped from V and 4 bases from J, the junction kept 5 bases outside the gene matches.

V gene TRBV5-1 combines with J gene TRBJ2-3; 14 nucleotides agree with TRBD2. The ends lost 1 base at V and 8 bases at J; junction bases unmatched: 12. CDR3 size: 18 residues. Germline CDR1 reads SGHRS; CDR2 reads YFSETQ. CDR3 amino acids: CASSLTPGLAGDSATQYF. The CDR3 coding sequence is TGCGCCAGCAGCTTGACCCCGGGACTAGCGGGGGACTCGGCTACGCAGTATTTT.

The rearrangement links TRBV2 to TRBJ2-7, with TRBD1 matching over 11 bases. Per the germline V gene, CDR1 is SNHLY and CDR2 is FYNNEI. This CDR3 contains 15 residues. V gave up 6 bases and J gave up 1 base; unmatched junction bases: 5. The DNA for the CDR3 is TGTGCCAGCAGCGAGGACAGGGGGCTATCCTACGAGCAGTACTTC. This gives the protein CASSEDRGLSYEQYF.

The V and J genes are TRBV19 and TRBJ2-5; 9 nucleotides align to TRBD1. Germline CDR1 LNHDA, CDR2 SQIVND (reference sequence). CDR3 length: 14 amino acids. Germline trimming cut 4 bases from V and 4 bases from J; bases unmatched to any gene: 4. DNA of the CDR3: TGTGCCAGTAGTACGACAGGGGGGAGAGAGACCCAGTACTTC. As protein: CASSTTGGRETQYF.

The gene calls are TRBV6-5 and TRBJ2-7; 7 positions agree with TRBD1. Germline loops: CDR1 MNHEY, CDR2 SVGAGI. CDR3 size: 12 residues. V shed 8 bases and J 1 base; nucleotides not matched to a gene: 2. Here the CDR3 DNA reads TGTGCCAGCGACAGGGTTTCCTACGAGCAGTACTTC. It translates to CASDRVSYEQYF.

The rearrangement joins TRBV23-1 to TRBJ2-1; 9 bases line up with TRBD1. TRBV23-1 is an ORF for which the function is uncertain. The length of the CDR3 is 19 residues. V was pared by 5 bases and J by 6 bases, with 20 bases of the junction left unmatched. CDR3 sequence (DNA): TGCGCCAGCAGTACCAATGGGGGACAGGGAGGTCGGGGCGGCAATGAGCAGTTCTTC. Its translation: CASSTNGGQGGRGGNEQFF.

This clone was counted between two and nine times. Other DNA sequences in this specimen translate into the identical CDR3. The chain recombines TRBV12-3 or TRBV12-4 with TRBJ2-7; TRBD2 is a possible D gene (5 bases). The CDR3 loop spans 13 amino acids. The V and J ends lost 3 bases and 0 bases respectively, with 6 bases between them. The CDR3 spells CASSFGSSYEQYF. The CDR3 bases are TGTGCCAGCAGTTTTGGGAGCTCCTACGAGCAGTACTTC.

The chain uses TRBV3-1 (or the pseudogene TRBV3-2) and TRBJ2-7; no firm D call. This CDR3 is built from 13 residues. The V end was cut by 0 bases, the J end by 5 bases, with 8 bases between. CDR1 and CDR2 from the germline V gene are LGHDT and YNNKEL (reference sequence). CDR3 sequence: CASSQEYIHEQYF. DNA of the CDR3: TGTGCCAGCAGCCAAGAGTACATTCACGAGCAGTACTTC.

The V call is TRBV19, the J call TRBJ1-6; 10 nucleotides line up with TRBD1. V lost 6 bases to trimming and J lost 8 bases; unmatched junction nucleotides: 4. Looked up from germline, CDR1 is LNHDA and CDR2 is SQIVND (reference sequence). The CDR3 is 14 residues long. The CDR3 loop is CASRRQGAYSPLHF. Written as DNA, the CDR3 is TGTGCCAGTAGACGACAGGGGGCTTATTCACCCCTCCACTTT.

The chain uses TRBV24-1 and TRBJ2-1; possibly TRBD2 for D (5 bases). The CDR3 spans 13 residues. Trimming left V 7 bases short and J 1 base short, with 7 bases between. The V gene's germline CDR1 is KGHDR and CDR2 SFDVKD. CDR3 amino acids: CATRGASYNEQFF. In nucleotides, the CDR3 is TGTGCCACCAGGGGAGCTTCCTACAATGAGCAGTTCTTC.

The V and J genes are TRBV13 and TRBJ1-1, with a weak D call TRBD1 (5 bases). Germline V CDR1 and CDR2: PRHDT, FYEKMQ (reference sequence). Trimming took off 3 bases at V and 3 bases at J, with 14 bases between the two ends. The CDR3 loop spans 15 amino acids. The CDR3 nucleotides read TGTGCCAGCAGCTTTGGACGGGGGGGATACACTGAAGCTTTCTTT. This sequence encodes CASSFGRGGYTEAFF.

The chain uses TRBV5-6 and TRBJ2-3, with D maybe TRBD2 (5 bases). There are 15 residues in the CDR3. Trimming shortened V by 1 base and J by 4 bases, and 13 bases separated the two germline ends. Germline V gene lookup returns CDR1 SGHDT and CDR2 YYEEEE. CDR3 in DNA: TGTGCCAGCAGCTTGTACCCGGGGAAAGCAGATACGCAGTATTTT. It yields the protein CASSLYPGKADTQYF.

V is TRBV12-2 and J is TRBJ2-5; TRBD2 is the table's D call and was not checked against the DNA. TRBV12-2 is a pseudogene segment. This CDR3 has 18 amino acids. CDR3 protein: CASRPREWRDGGVETQYF. In DNA form, the CDR3 reads TGTGCAAGTCGCCCAAGGGAATGGAGGGACGGTGGGGTAGAGACCCAGTACTTC.

The chain is built from TRBV5-8 and TRBJ1-5; no clear D gene. CDR3 length equals 13 residues. From germline, CDR1 is SGHTS and CDR2 YDEGEE. V dropped 2 bases and J dropped 3 bases, with 6 bases sitting between them. CDR3: CASSFRNNQPQHF. In nucleotides, the CDR3 is TGTGCCAGCAGCTTTAGAAACAATCAGCCCCAGCATTTT.

The chain joins TRBV6-2 or TRBV6-3 to TRBJ2-7, with TRBD1 matching over 8 bases. This CDR3 is 14 amino acids long. The germline gives CDR1 MNHEY, CDR2 SVGEGT. V dropped 5 bases and J dropped 3; count of bases not matched to a gene: 6. The CDR3 DNA follows: TGTGCCAGCAGTGAGACGGGACAGGACTACGAGCAGTACTTC. It is translated as CASSETGQDYEQYF.

The chain links TRBV28 to TRBJ1-1; the D gene is possibly TRBD1 (5 bases). Trimming pared 5 bases from V and 2 bases from J, leaving 18 bases between. The germline V gene has CDR1 MDHEN and CDR2 SYDVKM. CDR3 length: 16 residues. The CDR3: CASSIIKEGINTEAFF. The CDR3 DNA sequence: TGTGCCAGCAGTATAATAAAGGAGGGGATTAACACTGAAGCTTTCTTT. Full variable domain (missing parts from reference TRBV28 and TRBJ1-1): DVKVTQSSRYLVKRTGEKVFLECVQDMDHENMFWYRQDPGLGLRLIYFSYDVKMKEKGDIPEGYSVSREKKERFSLILESASTNQTSMYLCASSIIKEGINTEAFFGQGTRLTVV.

The V and J genes are TRBV11-3 and TRBJ2-2; 12 bases align to TRBD2. Germline lookup yields CDR1 SGHNT and CDR2 YENEEA. The trim removed 1 base at V and 1 base at J, leaving 10 bases unmatched. The CDR3 has 20 amino acids. The CDR3 coding sequence is TGTGCCAGCAGCTTAGGCCCTAGCGGGGGGGCCCGTGTGAACACCGGGGAGCTGTTTTTT. It translates to CASSLGPSGGARVNTGELFF.

This clone was seen only once. The chain couples TRBV7-2 to TRBJ2-2, with a weak D call TRBD2 (5 bases). CDR3 length: 13 residues. The V and J ends lost 5 bases and 8 bases respectively, with 12 bases between them. Germline loops: CDR1 SGHTA, CDR2 FQGNSA. CDR3 region: CASSQGLRGELFF. CDR3 coding DNA: TGTGCCAGCAGCCAAGGACTGCGGGGGGAGCTGTTTTTT.

The gene calls are TRBV19 and TRBJ1-4; the D gene is possibly TRBD1 (5 bases). The V and J ends lost 5 bases and 5 bases respectively, with 18 bases between them. The CDR3 is made up of 16 amino acids. CDR1 and CDR2 from the germline V gene are LNHDA and SQIVND (reference sequence). The DNA of the CDR3 is TGTGCCAGTAGTTTCTCGCGGGGCGTTGGGAATGAAAAACTGTTTTTT. Translating gives CASSFSRGVGNEKLFF. Supplemented by reference TRBV19 and TRBJ1-4, the full variable domain reads DGGITQSPKYLFRKEGQNVTLSCEQNLNHDAMYWYRQDPGQGLRLIYYSQIVNDFQKGDIAEGYSVSREKKESFPLTVTSAQKNPTAFYLCASSFSRGVGNEKLFFGSGTQLSVL.

The DNA for the CDR3 is TGTGCCAGCAGCTCCCCCCCAGGCTCCTATAATTCACCCCTCCACTTT. The encoded protein is CASSSPPGSYNSPLHF. The rearrangement links TRBV11-2 to TRBJ1-6; D remains unclear. Looked up from germline, CDR1 is SGHAT and CDR2 is FQNNGV. The CDR3 is made up of 16 amino acids. The V gene lost 4 bases and the J gene lost 0 bases, with 10 bases spanning the gap. The entire variable domain, with the rest obtained from reference TRBV11-2 and TRBJ1-6, is as follows: EAGVAQSPRYKIIEKRQSVAFWCNPISGHATLYWYQQILGQGPKLLIQFQNNGVVDDSQLPKDRFSAERLKGVDSTLKIQPAKLEDSAVYLCASSSPPGSYNSPLHFGNGTRLTVT.

The J gene is TRBJ2-1, the V gene TRBV6-1, with TRBD1 matching 7 bases. In germline, CDR1 is MNHNS, CDR2 SASEGT. CDR3 length: 16 residues. V trimming: 4 bases; J trimming: 0 bases; junction bases outside the gene matches: 6. The CDR3 sequence is CASSGTGPSSYNEQFF. CDR3 bases: TGTGCCAGCAGTGGGACAGGACCGAGCTCCTACAATGAGCAGTTCTTC.

The chain is built from TRBV3-1 (or the pseudogene TRBV3-2) and TRBJ1-6; D perhaps matches TRBD1 (5 bases). Germline values: CDR1 LGHDT, CDR2 YNNKEL (reference sequence). The CDR3 has 14 residues. The germline V and J ends were trimmed by 1 base and 9 bases, with 10 bases remaining between them. The CDR3 DNA sequence: TGTGCCAGCAGCCAAGGGACACGGCGTTCACCCCTCCACTTT. Translating gives CASSQGTRRSPLHF.

The chain uses TRBV5-1 and TRBJ2-7, with 7 bases identical to TRBD2. This CDR3 is built from 13 residues. Trimming cost V 4 bases and J 2 bases; bases outside gene matches: 3. Per germline, CDR1 SGHRS and CDR2 YFSETQ. Here the CDR3 DNA reads TGCGCCAGCAGCGGGGGGGACCCCTACGAGCAGTACTTC. Protein sequence: CASSGGDPYEQYF.